What follows are 8 T cell receptor beta chains derived from one specimen sequenced in a study of cytomegalovirus exposure and HLA in healthy donors. The PCR employed 60 Vbeta primers together with 13 Jbeta primers. Method: immunoSEQ multiplex PCR; TCRdb's copy keeps in-frame clones and lacks some. The profile shows 95,000 to 150,000 clones, around 80% of them singletons. Sequenced material: PBMCs. The receptors derive from a man younger than 45 in good health and CMV-seronegative.

The rearrangement links TRBV7-8 to TRBJ2-1; D unclear. CDR1 and CDR2 from the germline V gene are SGHVS and FQNEAQ. V gave up 1 base and J gave up 7 bases, with 20 bases separating them. The CDR3 consists of 17 residues. The chain's CDR3 is CASSLVRSPWVGNEQFF. Written as DNA, the CDR3 is TGTGCCAGCAGCTTAGTTAGGTCTCCGTGGGTCGGGAATGAGCAGTTCTTC.

In the case of this clone: The CDR3 does not end in the conserved phenylalanine or tryptophan, so this is likely a read error. No DNA is shown, since the ends of the CDR3 on it are uncertain; the CDR3 is the one TCRdb lists. This chain joins TRBV6-1 and TRBJ1-4; the D call TRBD1 from the table was never checked on the DNA. The CDR3 spans 15 amino acids, including both terminal residues. The germline V gene has CDR1 MNHNS and CDR2 SASEGT. CDR3 loop: CASSATGTGSILPRL.

The rearrangement links TRBV5-1 to TRBJ2-5; 9 bases align to TRBD2. V gave up 1 base and J gave up 3 bases; unmatched junction bases: 7. Germline lookup yields CDR1 SGHRS and CDR2 YFSETQ. This CDR3 has 16 amino acids. DNA of the CDR3: TGCGCCAGCAGCTTGCAACCAGCGGGGGGAGAAGAGACCCAGTACTTC. It is translated as CASSLQPAGGEETQYF.

This clone was seen a single time. The CDR3 spells CASSRTAYYEQYF. CDR3 DNA sequence: TGTGCCAGCAGTCGGACAGCTTACTACGAGCAGTACTTC. V gene TRBV28 combines with J gene TRBJ2-5, with D maybe TRBD1 (6 bases). The J call is uncertain, as TRBJ2-7 better fits the DNA end. This CDR3 spans 13 amino acids. Germline CDR1 and CDR2: MDHEN and SYDVKM.

This clone was seen more than once but under ten times. V is TRBV2 and J is TRBJ1-4, with 9 bases fitting TRBD1. This CDR3 comprises 17 residues. Losses at the gene ends were 2 bases for V and 0 bases for J; bases not matched to a gene: 4. Germline assignment: CDR1 SNHLY and CDR2 FYNNEI. The CDR3 nucleotides are TGTGCCAGCAGTGAATTGGGGACAGGGACAACTAATGAAAAACTGTTTTTT. It is translated as CASSELGTGTTNEKLFF.

The chain has TRBV15 and TRBJ2-7; TRBD1 matches at 10 bases. Germline V CDR1 and CDR2: LNHNV, YYDKDF (reference sequence). V shed 1 base, J shed 2 bases, and the junction held 11 bases outside the gene matches. This CDR3 comprises 18 residues. CDR3 DNA sequence: TGTGCCACCAGCAGAGTCCCCCGGGACAGGGGTTTACCCTACGAGCAGTACTTC. This gives the protein CATSRVPRDRGLPYEQYF. The full variable domain, with the rest looked up from reference TRBV15 and TRBJ2-7, is DAMVIQNPRYQVTQFGKPVTLSCSQTLNHNVMYWYQQKSSQAPKLLFHYYDKDFNNEADTPDNFQSRRPNTSFCFLDIRSPGLGDTAMYLCATSRVPRDRGLPYEQYFGPGTRLTVT.

This chain joins TRBV5-1 and TRBJ1-1; perhaps TRBD1 as D (5 bases). The CDR3 has 14 residues. Germline lookup yields CDR1 SGHRS and CDR2 YFSETQ. The V end was cut by 3 bases, the J end by 5 bases, with 14 bases between. CDR3: CASSYDAGGTEAFF. In DNA, the CDR3 is TGCGCCAGCAGCTATGACGCTGGGGGGACTGAAGCTTTCTTT.

The V call is TRBV4-3, the J call TRBJ2-4; 12 bases line up with TRBD2. Germline values: CDR1 LGHNA, CDR2 YSLEER. The CDR3 totals 20 residues. The V segment lost 2 bases and the J segment 0 bases; nucleotides outside the gene matches: 11. The CDR3 sequence: CASSQRSGLAGNVAKNIQYF. In DNA, the CDR3 is TGCGCCAGCAGCCAAAGGTCTGGACTAGCGGGGAACGTAGCCAAAAACATTCAGTACTTC.